A single sample is the source of the 32 T cell receptor beta chains below, sequenced in a study of control samples from healthy donors and cancer patients (dated by TCRdb to the early 2020s). Receptors were amplified or captured by the immunoSEQ multiplex PCR assay. The clones in this table, taken by TCRdb from immuneACCESS, are in-frame only. Not every clone is retained; where verified, under half of the shortfall comes from an unresolved V gene, and the cause of the rest is unknown. The sample table lists 100,000 to 120,000 clones, around 80% of them with a count of one. The ten largest clones take up 6% to 8% of the sample. The sequenced sample consisted of blood. These receptors all come from a man aged 18-30 years in good health.

The J gene is TRBJ2-3, the V gene TRBV4-3; 13 nucleotides match TRBD2. With 0 bases clipped from V and 7 bases from J, the junction kept 10 bases outside the gene matches. The CDR3 covers 18 residues. Germline lookup yields CDR1 LGHNA and CDR2 YSLEER. CDR3 in amino acids: CASSQDPRGTSGTHTQYF. In DNA form, the CDR3 reads TGCGCCAGCAGCCAAGATCCTCGGGGGACTAGCGGGACTCATACGCAGTATTTT.

The J gene is TRBJ1-2, the V gene TRBV6-1; D remains ambiguous. Germline lookup yields CDR1 MNHNS and CDR2 SASEGT. The CDR3 covers 13 residues. V gave up 0 bases and J gave up 7 bases, with 9 bases separating them. The DNA of the CDR3 is TGTGCCAGCAGTGAAGCGCGCGGGCGTGGCTACACCTTC. Its translation is CASSEARGRGYTF.

This clone occurred a few times. The rearrangement joins TRBV25-1 to TRBJ2-2; D may be TRBD1 (6 bases). CDR3 length: 16 amino acids. V was pared by 7 bases and J by 1 base, with 16 bases between. Germline loops: CDR1 MGHDK, CDR2 SYGVNS. CDR3 bases: TGTGCCAGCACCGAAGGGGGTCCCGAGAACACCGGGGAGCTGTTTTTT. As protein: CASTEGGPENTGELFF.

The chain combines TRBV4-1 with TRBJ1-2; D remains unclear. Per the germline V gene, CDR1 is MGHRA and CDR2 is YSYEKL. The CDR3 is 15 amino acids. V gave up 4 bases and J gave up 1 base, with 13 bases separating them. The CDR3 coding sequence is TGCGCCAGCAGCCCTCTTGGCAGCCTTAACTATGGCTACACCTTC. Its protein product is CASSPLGSLNYGYTF.

This chain uses TRBV19 with TRBJ2-7; D remains ambiguous. Germline values: CDR1 LNHDA, CDR2 SQIVND (reference sequence). Trimming pared 1 base from V and 3 bases from J, leaving 7 bases between. CDR3 size: 13 residues. The CDR3 sequence: CASSIGGSYEQYF. In DNA, the CDR3 is TGTGCCAGTAGTATAGGAGGTAGCTACGAGCAGTACTTC. The entire variable domain, with the rest obtained from reference TRBV19 and TRBJ2-7, is as follows: DGGITQSPKYLFRKEGQNVTLSCEQNLNHDAMYWYRQDPGQGLRLIYYSQIVNDFQKGDIAEGYSVSREKKESFPLTVTSAQKNPTAFYLCASSIGGSYEQYFGPGTRLTVT.

V gene TRBV29-1 combines with J gene TRBJ2-1; D might be TRBD2 (6 bases). Per germline, CDR1 SQVTM and CDR2 ANQGSEA. Trimming left V 7 bases short and J 0 bases short, with 22 bases between. CDR3 length: 17 amino acids. The CDR3 sequence is CSALGDKRVGSYNEQFF. Written as DNA, the CDR3 is TGCAGCGCCCTAGGAGACAAGCGGGTGGGCTCCTACAATGAGCAGTTCTTC.

In regard to this clone: The junction differs from germline at one of its ends, possibly a read error. The J gene is TRBJ2-2, the V gene TRBV28, with TRBD1 matching over 8 bases. The CDR3 extends over 15 amino acids. Germline loops: CDR1 MDHEN, CDR2 SYDVKM. Here the CDR3 DNA reads TGTGCCAGCACCTGGACAGGGCGAATTAGCCGGGGAGCTGTTTTT. It codes for CASTWTGRISRGAVF.

This sequence joins TRBV5-6 and TRBJ1-1, with a possible D match to TRBD1 (6 bases). The V end lost 0 bases, the J end lost 0 bases, and 6 bases lay between the germline ends. The CDR3 loop spans 14 amino acids. Germline CDR1 SGHDT, CDR2 YYEEEE. CDR3 sequence reads: CASSLGQVNTEAFF. CDR3 DNA sequence: TGTGCCAGCAGCTTGGGACAGGTGAACACTGAAGCTTTCTTT.

V usage is TRBV9 and J usage is TRBJ2-1, with 7 bases that match TRBD2. Germline V gene data show CDR1 as SGDLS and CDR2 as YYNGEE. This CDR3 contains 13 residues. V was pared by 2 bases and J by 7 bases, with 3 bases of the junction left unmatched. The CDR3 reads CASSVEGGNEQFF. CDR3 sequence (DNA): TGTGCCAGCAGCGTGGAGGGAGGGAATGAGCAGTTCTTC.

The chain couples TRBV18 to TRBJ2-1; D may match TRBD1 or TRBD2 (5 bases each). This CDR3 region has 18 residues. Trimming stripped 3 bases from V and 7 bases from J, with 25 bases between. Germline CDR1 and CDR2: KGHSH and LQKENI. CDR3 protein: CASSPTPPGQGNRNEQFF. In nucleotides, the CDR3 is TGTGCCAGCTCACCCACCCCCCCGGGGCAGGGCAATCGAAATGAGCAGTTCTTC.

V is TRBV5-1 and J is TRBJ2-7; D unclear. The CDR3 contains 12 residues. Germline V lookup: CDR1 SGHRS, CDR2 YFSETQ. Trimming left V 5 bases short and J 5 bases short, with 11 bases between. CDR3 in amino acids: CASRTANDEQYF. CDR3 DNA: TGCGCCAGCAGAACGGCTAATGACGAGCAGTACTTC.

The rearrangement joins TRBV5-6 to TRBJ1-2, with D unclear. From germline, CDR1 is SGHDT and CDR2 YYEEEE. Deletions cut 2 bases from V and 1 base from J, with 9 bases between. The CDR3 runs 14 residues. The CDR3 nucleotides read TGTGCCAGCAGCTTTGGAGCATTTAACTATGGCTACACCTTC. Residues: CASSFGAFNYGYTF.

The V call is TRBV20-1, the J call TRBJ1-3; no firm D call. This CDR3 comprises 11 residues. V was pared by 2 bases and J by 2 bases, with 1 base between. Germline V gene data show CDR1 as DFQATT and CDR2 as SNEGSKA (reference sequence). CDR3: CSARTGNTIYF. Written as DNA, the CDR3 is TGCAGTGCTAGAACTGGAAACACCATATATTTT.

This clone was detected only a few times. Other DNA sequences from this sample encode an identical CDR3 as well. The chain has TRBV6-2 or TRBV6-3 and TRBJ2-7; 9 nucleotides agree with TRBD2. The CDR3 totals 15 residues. Germline V gene data show CDR1 as MNHEY and CDR2 as SVGEGT. Trimming took 6 bases from V and 0 from J; bases not matched to a gene: 6. Written as DNA, the CDR3 is TGTGCCAGCAGCTCAGCGGGGGGAGGCTCCTACGAGCAGTACTTC. As protein: CASSSAGGGSYEQYF.

DNA of the CDR3: TGTGCCAGCGGTTGGAGCACTGAAGCTTTCTTT. Amino acids: CASGWSTEAFF. V usage is TRBV6-5 and J usage is TRBJ1-1; the D is unclear. Trimming shortened V by 8 bases and J by 4 bases, and 8 bases separated the two germline ends. Looked up from germline, CDR1 is MNHEY and CDR2 is SVGAGI. This CDR3 region has 11 residues.

This clone was observed a handful of times. This chain uses TRBV28 with TRBJ2-4, with TRBD2 identical over 8 bases. The CDR3 runs to 15 residues. Trimming at V came to 8 bases and at J to 8 bases, leaving 14 bases not matched to a gene. From germline, CDR1 is MDHEN and CDR2 SYDVKM. CDR3 region: CASLPRSGGSDIQYF. The CDR3 coding sequence is TGTGCCAGCCTCCCCCGAAGCGGGGGTAGCGACATTCAGTACTTC.

In this sample, this clone turned up once. This rearrangement joins TRBV7-2 to TRBJ1-5, with unresolved D. Germline CDR1 SGHTA, CDR2 FQGNSA. The CDR3 is 15 residues long. The V end lost 1 base, the J end lost 4 bases, and 11 bases lay between the germline ends. This CDR3 is CASSLEAGENQPQHF. The CDR3 region has the DNA TGTGCCAGCAGCTTAGAGGCAGGAGAAAATCAGCCCCAGCATTTT.

This rearrangement joins TRBV7-2 to TRBJ1-5; maybe TRBD1 (5 bases). Trimming left V 3 bases short and J 0 bases short, with 9 bases between. The CDR3 totals 15 residues. The germline V gene has CDR1 SGHTA and CDR2 FQGNSA. Here the CDR3 DNA reads TGTGCCAGCAGCTTGGCGGGGCTTAGCAATCAGCCCCAGCATTTT. Translated: CASSLAGLSNQPQHF.

This clone has more than one count but fewer than ten. The chain combines TRBV7-9 with TRBJ1-3; 11 bases align to TRBD1. Germline-derived CDR1 and CDR2 are SEHNR and FQNEAQ (reference sequence). The CDR3 totals 16 residues. J gave up 2 bases and V 4 bases, and 4 bases lay outside the gene matches. The CDR3 sequence: CASSYGQGAAGNTIYF. The CDR3 coding sequence is TGTGCCAGCAGCTACGGACAGGGGGCAGCTGGAAACACCATATATTTT.

The chain uses TRBV7-9 and TRBJ1-1; D might be TRBD1 (5 bases). The CDR3 is 14 amino acids. Germline loops: CDR1 SEHNR, CDR2 FQNEAQ (reference sequence). Trimming stripped 7 bases from V and 5 bases from J, with 17 bases between. Written as DNA, the CDR3 is TGTGCCAGCACCACCTTTGGGGGTTGGACTGAAGCTTTCTTT. Its translation is CASTTFGGWTEAFF.

In its sample, this clone was seen once. The chain employs TRBV6-1 and TRBJ1-4, with D tentatively TRBD1 (5 bases). Per the germline V gene, CDR1 is MNHNS and CDR2 is SASEGT. This CDR3 region has 18 residues. V lost 1 base and J lost 5, with 20 bases in between. DNA of the CDR3: TGTGCCAGCAGTGAAGACCCCGGGTTGGGGGGAATGAATGAAAAACTGTTTTTT. It yields the protein CASSEDPGLGGMNEKLFF.

The rearrangement uses TRBV7-7 and TRBJ1-1; the D gene is possibly TRBD1 (5 bases). The V end was cut by 5 bases, the J end by 2 bases, with 9 bases between. The CDR3 has 13 amino acids. Germline loops: CDR1 SSHAT, CDR2 FNYEAQ (reference sequence). CDR3 residues: CASSPDKNTEAFF. CDR3 sequence (DNA): TGTGCCAGCAGCCCGGACAAAAACACTGAAGCTTTCTTT. Using reference TRBV7-7 and TRBJ1-1 for the parts outside the CDR3, the full variable domain is GAGVSQSPRYKVTKRGQDVTLRCDPISSHATLYWYQQALGQGPEFLTYFNYEAQPDKSGLPSDRFSAERPEGSISTLTIQRTEQRDSAMYRCASSPDKNTEAFFGQGTRLTVV.

This clone was seen more than once but under ten times. The CDR3 region has the DNA TGTGCCAGCAGGGACAGGGCACTCTCACCCCTCCACTTT. The encoded protein is CASRDRALSPLHF. V usage is TRBV6-5 and J usage is TRBJ1-6, with 8 bases identical to TRBD1. The germline V gene has CDR1 MNHEY and CDR2 SVGAGI. The CDR3 covers 13 residues. After removal of 6 bases from V and 10 bases from J, the junction contained 5 bases not matched to a gene.

V and J are TRBV6-5 and TRBJ1-5; D is undetermined. Germline CDR1 and CDR2: MNHEY and SVGAGI. The CDR3 totals 13 residues. Trimming took 4 bases from V and 9 from J, leaving 13 bases between them. CDR3 sequence (DNA): TGTGCCAGCAGTTCAGGAGTCGCTCGGCCCCAGCATTTT. It specifies CASSSGVARPQHF.

The chain uses TRBV3-1 (or the pseudogene TRBV3-2) and TRBJ1-2; D is unclear. V shed 0 bases and J shed 7 bases, with 15 bases lying between them. This CDR3 contains 15 residues. Germline assignment: CDR1 LGHDT and CDR2 YNNKEL (reference sequence). In DNA, the CDR3 is TGTGCCAGCAGCCAAGACTACGACCTAGTAGCTGGCTACACCTTC. It translates to CASSQDYDLVAGYTF.

The genes are TRBV15 and TRBJ1-4; D possibly corresponds to TRBD1 (6 bases). Germline lookup yields CDR1 LNHNV and CDR2 YYDKDF (reference sequence). This CDR3 is built from 14 residues. V was trimmed by 2 bases and J by 8 bases, leaving 12 bases between them. The CDR3 DNA sequence: TGTGCCACCAGCAGACAGGGGAGTTGGGAAAAACTGTTTTTT. Its translation is CATSRQGSWEKLFF. The full variable domain, with the rest looked up from reference TRBV15 and TRBJ1-4, is DAMVIQNPRYQVTQFGKPVTLSCSQTLNHNVMYWYQQKSSQAPKLLFHYYDKDFNNEADTPDNFQSRRPNTSFCFLDIRSPGLGDTAMYLCATSRQGSWEKLFFGSGTQLSVL.

The V call is TRBV4-3, the J call TRBJ1-4; 11 bases map to TRBD1. This CDR3 has 18 amino acids. The V gene end was trimmed by 0 bases and the J gene end by 8 bases; junction bases not matched to a gene: 11. Germline V CDR1 and CDR2: LGHNA, YSLEER. CDR3 nucleotide sequence: TGCGCCAGCAGCCAAGATCAGGGGTGGACAGGGGGCAGGGAAAAACTGTTTTTT. It specifies CASSQDQGWTGGREKLFF.

This clone came up a few times. The J gene is TRBJ1-2, the V gene TRBV30; unclear D gene. This CDR3 comprises 14 residues. The V and J ends lost 4 bases and 2 bases respectively, with 14 bases between them. Germline lookup yields CDR1 GTSNPN and CDR2 SVGIG (reference sequence). Written as DNA, the CDR3 is TGTGCCTGGATAGGTTACCGGGAAAACTATGGCTACACCTTC. It is translated as CAWIGYRENYGYTF.

V is TRBV4-1 and J is TRBJ1-1; possible D gene TRBD1, 6 bases. Trimming shortened V by 1 base and J by 11 bases, and 26 bases separated the two germline ends. This CDR3 region has 17 residues. Germline assignment: CDR1 MGHRA and CDR2 YSYEKL. CDR3 sequence reads: CASSQGGLVSAGGAAFF. The DNA for the CDR3 is TGCGCCAGCAGCCAAGGAGGTTTAGTGTCCGCGGGGGGCGCTGCTTTCTTT.

V usage is TRBV19 and J usage is TRBJ2-5; no firm D call. There are 13 residues in the CDR3. Germline assignment: CDR1 LNHDA and CDR2 SQIVND (reference sequence). With 3 bases removed from V and 5 bases from J, the gap between germline ends came to 10 bases. The CDR3 reads CASSMWHRETQYF. The CDR3, as DNA: TGTGCCAGTAGTATGTGGCATCGGGAGACCCAGTACTTC.

This chain uses TRBV19 with TRBJ2-7, with TRBD2 matching 9 bases. The CDR3 is made up of 14 amino acids. J gave up 0 bases and V 9 bases, and 6 bases lay outside the gene matches. Germline V gene data show CDR1 as LNHDA and CDR2 as SQIVND (reference sequence). CDR3 bases: TGTGCCAGCCGGAGCGGGGGGTCCTCCTACGAGCAGTACTTC. Its translation is CASRSGGSSYEQYF.

V usage is TRBV28 and J usage is TRBJ1-5, with D possibly matching TRBD1 (5 bases). V shed 4 bases and J shed 2 bases, with 12 bases lying between them. CDR3 length: 15 amino acids. The germline gives CDR1 MDHEN, CDR2 SYDVKM. CDR3 residues: CASSSGGWGNQPQHF. In DNA form, the CDR3 reads TGTGCCAGCAGTTCGGGGGGGTGGGGCAATCAGCCCCAGCATTTT.